This T cell receptor (beta chain) is from a study of T cell responses to AZD1222 COVID-19 vaccine. The assay was immunoSEQ multiplex PCR, and TCRdb's table has in-frame clones only and misses some. The data show roughly 150,000 clones, around 90% seen once. The CDR3 consists of 14 residues. Germline V gene lookup returns CDR1 ENHRY and CDR2 SYGVKD. The junction had 6 bases not matched to a gene; V was cut back by 6 bases and J by 4 bases. The chain links TRBV10-3 to TRBJ1-2, with 9 positions matching TRBD1. This receptor was obtained from an adult in good health. The sample here was peripheral blood, taken on day 0 of AZD1222 vaccination. The CDR3 nucleotides read TGTGCCATCAGCCGGGACAGGGAGGGCTATGGCTACACCTTC. It specifies CAISRDREGYGYTF.